This TCR beta chain was captured in a study of T cells in Graves' hyperthyroidism and ophthalmopathy. This clonotype was seen repeatedly, ten times or more. TCR beta CDR3 sequences were amplified from RNA transcripts. TCR CDR3 underwent first-round RT-PCR with the HTBI primer set. TCRdb reprocessed the multiplex PCR reads with MiXCR, giving one entry per CDR3 protein. The sample gives fewer than 450,000 distinct CDR3 sequences, approximately 17% of which show up once; roughly 35% is in the top ten. This CDR3 has 14 residues. From germline, CDR1 is MNHNS and CDR2 SASEGT. The V end lost 0 bases, the J end lost 2 bases, and 6 bases lay between the germline ends.

The clonotype was recovered from a woman aged 25 to 45 with Graves' hyperthyroidism that later progressed to Graves' ophthalmopathy. The J gene is TRBJ2-3, the V gene TRBV6-1; no firm D call. The sequenced sample consisted of blood. The CDR3 DNA follows: TGTGCCAGCAGTGAAGCTCAGACCACAGATACGCAGTATTTT. It encodes CASSEAQTTDTQYF.